These T cell receptor beta chains were read from a single sample in a study of human T cells and chemical hapten exposure. TCRdb re-derived calls from the RACE reads in MiXCR, one entry per CDR3 protein. In the table there are more than 95,000 distinct CDR3 sequences, 27% of which are singletons. The specimen comprised whole blood, sampled in connection with sensitization to the hapten diphenylcyclopropenone (DPC). These receptors all stem from a man aged 40-49 years with alopecia areata. Some clones in this sample may be carry-over from other donors' samples. Each CDR3 is given with its conserved first and last residue. The D gene is left open where the match is weak. Where a row states a size, it is once, few, many or the class of an expanded clone; other rows omit it.

j_call,clone_size,v_call,d_call,cdr3_aa,cdr3_nt
TRBJ1-1,NA,TRBV18,TRBD1,CASSPRTGEGSEAFF,TGTGCCAGCTCACCACGGACAGGGGAGGGATCTGAAGCTTTCTTT
TRBJ2-1,few,TRBV28,NA,CASSLQVLYNEQFF,TGTGCCAGCAGTTTACAGGTCCTCTACAATGAGCAGTTCTTC
TRBJ2-1,NA,TRBV29-1,NA,CSVDDGVVTYNEQFF,TGCAGCGTTGACGACGGGGTTGTCACCTACAATGAGCAGTTCTTC
TRBJ2-5,few,TRBV20-1,NA,CSAIRDTRVETQYF,TGCAGTGCTATCCGGGACACCCGCGTAGAGACCCAGTACTTC
TRBJ2-1,few,TRBV20-1,TRBD2,CSAITPAGRTYNEQFF,TGCAGTGCTATAACCCCAGCGGGGCGAACCTACAATGAGCAGTTCTTC
TRBJ2-7,few,TRBV10-3,TRBD2,CAISDPTGLATSYEQYF,TGTGCCATCAGTGACCCAACGGGACTAGCGACGTCCTACGAGCAGTACTTC
TRBJ2-7,few,TRBV21-1,NA,CASSVGTSGSTLYEQYF,TGTGCCAGCAGCGTAGGGACTAGCGGGAGCACTCTCTACGAGCAGTACTTC
TRBJ1-4,NA,TRBV27,NA,CASSLSGGPATNEKLFF,TGTGCCAGCAGTTTATCAGGTGGACCTGCAACTAATGAAAAACTGTTTTTT
TRBJ2-3,NA,TRBV28,NA,CASSKRGVGSPTDTQYF,TGTGCCAGCAGTAAACGTGGGGTCGGGAGCCCCACAGATACGCAGTATTTT
TRBJ2-5,NA,TRBV25-1,NA,CASSAAPETQYF,TGTGCCAGCAGTGCGGCCCCGGAGACCCAGTACTTC
TRBJ2-1,few,TRBV27,TRBD2,CASSWWGLAGGSSYNEQFF,TGTGCCAGCAGTTGGTGGGGACTAGCGGGAGGTAGCTCCTACAATGAGCAGTTCTTC
TRBJ2-2,NA,TRBV6-5,NA,CASTRSGNTGELFF,TGTGCCAGCACCCGTAGCGGGAACACCGGGGAGCTGTTTTTT
TRBJ1-1,NA,TRBV7-9,NA,CASSPMTVEAFF,TGTGCCAGCAGCCCTATGACAGTTGAAGCTTTCTTT
TRBJ2-2,NA,TRBV28,TRBD1,CASSLRGHGELFF,TGTGCCAGCAGTTTGAGGGGGCACGGGGAGCTGTTTTTT
TRBJ1-1,NA,TRBV29-1,NA,CSVGLGVNTEAFF,TGCAGCGTCGGGTTAGGGGTAAACACTGAAGCTTTCTTT
TRBJ2-3,NA,TRBV5-1,NA,CASSLALGTDTQYF,TGCGCCAGCAGCTTGGCGTTAGGCACAGATACGCAGTATTTT
TRBJ1-1,NA,TRBV14,NA,CASSQGAPLNTEAFF,TGTGCCAGCAGCCAAGGTGCCCCCCTGAACACTGAAGCTTTCTTT
TRBJ2-2,NA,TRBV20-1,NA,CSASGSYTGELFF,TGCAGTGCTAGCGGGAGTTACACCGGGGAGCTGTTTTTT
TRBJ2-4,NA,TRBV10-3,NA,CAISDPPSQALAKNIQYF,TGTGCCATCAGTGACCCACCTAGCCAGGCTCTAGCCAAAAACATTCAGTACTTC
TRBJ1-2,NA,TRBV6-2/TRBV6-3,TRBD1,CASNPTGVYGYTF,TGTGCCAGCAACCCGACAGGGGTCTATGGCTACACCTTC
TRBJ2-5,few,TRBV29-1,TRBD1,CSVELDREDETQYF,TGCAGCGTTGAGTTGGACAGGGAGGACGAGACCCAGTACTTC